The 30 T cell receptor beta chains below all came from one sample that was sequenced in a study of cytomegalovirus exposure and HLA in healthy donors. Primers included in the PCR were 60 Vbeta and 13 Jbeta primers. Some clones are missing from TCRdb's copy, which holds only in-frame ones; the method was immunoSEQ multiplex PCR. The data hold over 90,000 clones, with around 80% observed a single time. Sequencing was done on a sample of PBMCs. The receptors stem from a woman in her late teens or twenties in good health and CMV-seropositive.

CDR3 nucleotide sequence: TGTGCCAGCAGTTCAACTTCCTACGAGCAGTACTTC. Translating it yields CASSSTSYEQYF. The chain recombines TRBV6-5 with TRBJ2-7, with D unresolved. Trimming left V 4 bases short and J 1 base short, with 5 bases between. The CDR3 is 12 residues long. Germline V gene data show CDR1 as MNHEY and CDR2 as SVGAGI.

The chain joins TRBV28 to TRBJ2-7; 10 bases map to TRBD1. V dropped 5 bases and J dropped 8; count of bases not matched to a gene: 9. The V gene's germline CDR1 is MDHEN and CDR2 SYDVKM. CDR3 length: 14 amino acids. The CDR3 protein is CASSLGQGGSQQYF. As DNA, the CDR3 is TGTGCCAGCAGTCTCGGACAGGGGGGGAGCCAGCAGTACTTC.

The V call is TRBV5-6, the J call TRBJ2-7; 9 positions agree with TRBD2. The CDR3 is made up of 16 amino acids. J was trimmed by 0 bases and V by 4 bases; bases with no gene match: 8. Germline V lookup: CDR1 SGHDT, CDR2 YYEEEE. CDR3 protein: CASSPTGTSFSYEQYF. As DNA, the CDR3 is TGTGCCAGCAGCCCTACCGGGACTAGCTTCTCCTACGAGCAGTACTTC.

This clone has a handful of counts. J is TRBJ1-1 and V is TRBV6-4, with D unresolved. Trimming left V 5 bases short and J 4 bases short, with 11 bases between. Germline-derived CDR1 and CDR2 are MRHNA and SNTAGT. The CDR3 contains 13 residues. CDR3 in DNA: TGTGCCAGCAGTTCGGATTGGAGCACTGAAGCTTTCTTT. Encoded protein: CASSSDWSTEAFF.

The CDR3 here is CASETGTRSQYF. The CDR3 DNA reads TGTGCCTCAGAGACCGGGACAAGATCGCAGTACTTC. This sequence joins TRBV30 and TRBJ2-7; D is possibly TRBD1 (6 bases). Trimming removed 7 bases from V and 9 bases from J, with 19 bases in between. This CDR3 has 12 residues. Germline V gene sequence: CDR1 GTSNPN, CDR2 SVGIG (reference sequence).

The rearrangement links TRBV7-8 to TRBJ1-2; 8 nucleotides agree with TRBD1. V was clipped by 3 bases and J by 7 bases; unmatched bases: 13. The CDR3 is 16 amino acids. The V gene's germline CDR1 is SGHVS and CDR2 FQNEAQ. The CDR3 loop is CASSLEGTGRGSGYTF. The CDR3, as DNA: TGTGCCAGCAGCTTGGAAGGGACAGGACGGGGAAGTGGCTACACCTTC.

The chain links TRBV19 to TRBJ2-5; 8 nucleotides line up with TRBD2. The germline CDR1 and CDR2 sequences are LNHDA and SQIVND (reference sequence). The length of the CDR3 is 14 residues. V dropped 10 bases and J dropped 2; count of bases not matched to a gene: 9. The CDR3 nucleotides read TGTGCCACCGGGGGGGAGAGCAGTCAAGAGACCCAGTACTTC. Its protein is CATGGESSQETQYF.

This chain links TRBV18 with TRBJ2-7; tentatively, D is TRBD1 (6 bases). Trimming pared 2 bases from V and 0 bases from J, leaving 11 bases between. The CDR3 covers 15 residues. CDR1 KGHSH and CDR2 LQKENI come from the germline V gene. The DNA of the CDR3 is TGTGCCAGCTCACCAGGACAGAAGAGCTCCTACGAGCAGTACTTC. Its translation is CASSPGQKSSYEQYF.

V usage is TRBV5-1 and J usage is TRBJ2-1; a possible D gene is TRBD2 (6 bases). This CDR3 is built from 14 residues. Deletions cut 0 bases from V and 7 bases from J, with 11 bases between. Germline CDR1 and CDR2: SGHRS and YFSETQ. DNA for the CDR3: TGCGCCAGCAGCTTGGAAGCTAGCGTTAATGAGCAGTTCTTC. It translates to CASSLEASVNEQFF.

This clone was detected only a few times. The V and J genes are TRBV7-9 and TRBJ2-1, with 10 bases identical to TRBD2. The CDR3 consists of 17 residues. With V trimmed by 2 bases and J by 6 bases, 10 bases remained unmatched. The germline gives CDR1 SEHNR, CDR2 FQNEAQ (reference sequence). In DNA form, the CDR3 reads TGTGCCAGCAGCTTAAACCCAAGCGGGAGGGCCCTCAATGAGCAGTTCTTC. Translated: CASSLNPSGRALNEQFF.

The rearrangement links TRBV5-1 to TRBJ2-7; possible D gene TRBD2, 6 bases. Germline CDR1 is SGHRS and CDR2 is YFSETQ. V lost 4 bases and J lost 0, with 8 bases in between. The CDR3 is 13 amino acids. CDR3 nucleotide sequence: TGCGCCAGCAGCCGCGGGGCCTCCTACGAGCAGTACTTC. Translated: CASSRGASYEQYF.

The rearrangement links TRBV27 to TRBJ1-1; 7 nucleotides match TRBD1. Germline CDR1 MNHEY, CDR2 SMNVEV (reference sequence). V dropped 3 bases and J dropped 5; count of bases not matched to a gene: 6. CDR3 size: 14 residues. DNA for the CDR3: TGTGCCAGCAGTTTGAGAGGGGGCGATACTGAAGCTTTCTTT. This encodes CASSLRGGDTEAFF.

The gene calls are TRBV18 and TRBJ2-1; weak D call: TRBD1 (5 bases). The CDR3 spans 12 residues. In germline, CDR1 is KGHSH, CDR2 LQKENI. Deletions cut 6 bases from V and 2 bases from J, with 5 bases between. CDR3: CASSGPYNEQFF. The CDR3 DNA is TGTGCCAGCTCGGGGCCCTACAATGAGCAGTTCTTC.

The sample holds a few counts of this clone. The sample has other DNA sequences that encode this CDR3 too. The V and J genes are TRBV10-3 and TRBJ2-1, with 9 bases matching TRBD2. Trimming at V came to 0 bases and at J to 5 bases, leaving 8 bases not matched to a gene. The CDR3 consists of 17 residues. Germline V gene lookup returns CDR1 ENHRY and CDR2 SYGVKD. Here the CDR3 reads CAISESRASGDNNEQFF. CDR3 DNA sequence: TGTGCCATCAGTGAGTCGAGGGCTAGCGGGGACAACAATGAGCAGTTCTTC.

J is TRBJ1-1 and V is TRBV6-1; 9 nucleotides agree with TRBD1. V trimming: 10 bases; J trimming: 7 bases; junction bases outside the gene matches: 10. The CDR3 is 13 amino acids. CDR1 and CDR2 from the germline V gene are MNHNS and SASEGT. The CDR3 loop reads CATADRGRDEAFF. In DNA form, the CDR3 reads TGTGCCACCGCTGACAGGGGGAGGGATGAAGCTTTCTTT.

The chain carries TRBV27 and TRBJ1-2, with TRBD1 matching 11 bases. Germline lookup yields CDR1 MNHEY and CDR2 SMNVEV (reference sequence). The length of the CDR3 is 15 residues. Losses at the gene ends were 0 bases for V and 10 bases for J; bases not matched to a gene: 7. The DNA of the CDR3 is TGTGCCAGCAGTTTATCGAGGACAGGGGGCGACGACTACACCTTC. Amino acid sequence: CASSLSRTGGDDYTF.

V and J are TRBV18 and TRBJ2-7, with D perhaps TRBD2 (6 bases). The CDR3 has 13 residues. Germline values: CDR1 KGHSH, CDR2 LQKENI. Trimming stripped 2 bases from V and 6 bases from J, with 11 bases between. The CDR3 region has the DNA TGTGCCAGCTCACCAACGGGGGTTCGCGAGCAGTACTTC. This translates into CASSPTGVREQYF.

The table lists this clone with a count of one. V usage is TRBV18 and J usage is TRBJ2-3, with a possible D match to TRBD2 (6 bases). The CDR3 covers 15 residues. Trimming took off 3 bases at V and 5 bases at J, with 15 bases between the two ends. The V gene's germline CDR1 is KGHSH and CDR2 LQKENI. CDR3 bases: TGTGCCAGCTCACCGGAGGACTATCGTTTAGATACGCAGTATTTT. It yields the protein CASSPEDYRLDTQYF.

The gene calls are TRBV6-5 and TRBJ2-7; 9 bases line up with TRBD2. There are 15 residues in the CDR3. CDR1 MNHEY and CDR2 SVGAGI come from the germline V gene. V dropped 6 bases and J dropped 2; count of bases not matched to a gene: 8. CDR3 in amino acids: CASSPSSGNPYEQYF. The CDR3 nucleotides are TGTGCCAGCAGCCCCTCTAGCGGGAACCCCTACGAGCAGTACTTC.

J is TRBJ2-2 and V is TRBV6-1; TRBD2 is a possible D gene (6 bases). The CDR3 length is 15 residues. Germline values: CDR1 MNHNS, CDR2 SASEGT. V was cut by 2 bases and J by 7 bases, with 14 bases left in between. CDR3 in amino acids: CASSEYGPRDGELFF. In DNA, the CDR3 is TGTGCCAGCAGTGAATATGGTCCGCGGGACGGGGAGCTGTTTTTT.

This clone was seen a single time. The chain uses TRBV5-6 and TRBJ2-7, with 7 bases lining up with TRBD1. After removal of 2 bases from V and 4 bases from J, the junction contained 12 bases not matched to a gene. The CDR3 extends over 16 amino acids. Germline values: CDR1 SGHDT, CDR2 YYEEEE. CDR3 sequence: CASSFEGGSPFYEQYF. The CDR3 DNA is TGTGCCAGCAGCTTTGAAGGGGGCTCCCCCTTTTACGAGCAGTACTTC.

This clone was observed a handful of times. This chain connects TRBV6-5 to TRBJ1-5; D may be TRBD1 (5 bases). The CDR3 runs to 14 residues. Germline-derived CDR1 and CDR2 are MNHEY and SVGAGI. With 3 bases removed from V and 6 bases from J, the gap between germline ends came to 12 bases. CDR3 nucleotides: TGTGCCAGCAGTTATTCAGGGTTCCGTCAGCCCCAGCATTTT. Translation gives CASSYSGFRQPQHF.

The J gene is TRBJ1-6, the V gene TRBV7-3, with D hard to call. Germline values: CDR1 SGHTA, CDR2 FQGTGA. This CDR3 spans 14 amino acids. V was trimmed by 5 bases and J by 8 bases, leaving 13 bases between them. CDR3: CASSPRGSDSPLHF. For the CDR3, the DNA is TGTGCCAGCAGCCCTCGTGGGAGCGATTCACCCCTCCACTTT.

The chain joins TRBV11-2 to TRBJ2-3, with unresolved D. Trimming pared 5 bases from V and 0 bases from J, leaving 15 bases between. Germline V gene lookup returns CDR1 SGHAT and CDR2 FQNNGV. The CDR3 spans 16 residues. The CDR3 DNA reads TGTGCCAGCAGCAAATACGTAGTAACTAGCACAGATACGCAGTATTTT. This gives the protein CASSKYVVTSTDTQYF.

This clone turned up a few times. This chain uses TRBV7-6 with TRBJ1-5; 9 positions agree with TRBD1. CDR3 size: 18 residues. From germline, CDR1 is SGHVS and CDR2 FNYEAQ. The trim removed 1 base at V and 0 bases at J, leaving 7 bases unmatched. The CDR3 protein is CASSLDVTGGNSNQPQHF. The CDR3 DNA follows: TGTGCCAGCAGCTTAGATGTGACAGGGGGAAATAGCAATCAGCCCCAGCATTTT.

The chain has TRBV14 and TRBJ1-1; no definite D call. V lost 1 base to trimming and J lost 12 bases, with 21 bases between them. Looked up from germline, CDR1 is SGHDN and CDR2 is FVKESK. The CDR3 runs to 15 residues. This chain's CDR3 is CASSQGWLKTPGTFF. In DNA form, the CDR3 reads TGTGCCAGCAGCCAAGGGTGGTTGAAAACGCCGGGGACTTTCTTT.

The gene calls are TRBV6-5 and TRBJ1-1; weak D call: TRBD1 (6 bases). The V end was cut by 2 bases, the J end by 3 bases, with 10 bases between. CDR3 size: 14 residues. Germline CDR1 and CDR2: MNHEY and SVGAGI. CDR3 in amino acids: CASSYEGGYTEAFF. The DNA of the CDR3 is TGTGCCAGCAGTTACGAGGGGGGGTACACTGAAGCTTTCTTT.

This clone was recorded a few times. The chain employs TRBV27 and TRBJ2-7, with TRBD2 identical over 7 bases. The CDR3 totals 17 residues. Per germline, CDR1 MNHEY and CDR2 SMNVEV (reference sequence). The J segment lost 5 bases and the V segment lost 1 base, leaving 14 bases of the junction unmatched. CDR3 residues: CASSLLGRTGLIDEQYF. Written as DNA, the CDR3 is TGTGCCAGCAGTTTATTGGGGAGAACGGGACTAATAGACGAGCAGTACTTC.

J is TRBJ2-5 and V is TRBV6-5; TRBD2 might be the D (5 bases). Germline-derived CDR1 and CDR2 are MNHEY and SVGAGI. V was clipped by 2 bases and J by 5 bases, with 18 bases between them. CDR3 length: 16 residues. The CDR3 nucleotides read TGTGCCAGCAGTTACCGCCGGGCGGGTAGTCACGAGACCCAGTACTTC. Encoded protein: CASSYRRAGSHETQYF.

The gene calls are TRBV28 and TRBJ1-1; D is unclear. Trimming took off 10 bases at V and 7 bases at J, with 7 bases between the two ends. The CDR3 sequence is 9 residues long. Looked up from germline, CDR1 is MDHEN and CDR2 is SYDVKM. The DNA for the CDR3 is TGTGCCACCAGCCGTGAAGCTTTCTTT. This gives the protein CATSREAFF.